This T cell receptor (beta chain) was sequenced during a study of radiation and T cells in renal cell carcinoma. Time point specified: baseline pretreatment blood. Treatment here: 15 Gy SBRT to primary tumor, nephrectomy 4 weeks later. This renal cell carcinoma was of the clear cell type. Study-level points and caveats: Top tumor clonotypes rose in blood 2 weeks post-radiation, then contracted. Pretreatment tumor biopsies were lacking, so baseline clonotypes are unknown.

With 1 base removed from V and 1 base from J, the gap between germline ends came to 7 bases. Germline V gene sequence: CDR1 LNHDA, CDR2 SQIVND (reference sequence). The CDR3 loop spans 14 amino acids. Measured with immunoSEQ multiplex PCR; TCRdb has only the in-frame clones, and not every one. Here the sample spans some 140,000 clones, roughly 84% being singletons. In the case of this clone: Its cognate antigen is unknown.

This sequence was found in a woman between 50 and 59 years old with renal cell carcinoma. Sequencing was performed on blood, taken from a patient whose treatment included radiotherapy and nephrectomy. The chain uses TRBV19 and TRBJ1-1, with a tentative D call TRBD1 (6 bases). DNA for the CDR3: TGTGCCAGTAGTATAGGGACAGCGAACACTGAAGCTTTCTTT. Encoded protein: CASSIGTANTEAFF.